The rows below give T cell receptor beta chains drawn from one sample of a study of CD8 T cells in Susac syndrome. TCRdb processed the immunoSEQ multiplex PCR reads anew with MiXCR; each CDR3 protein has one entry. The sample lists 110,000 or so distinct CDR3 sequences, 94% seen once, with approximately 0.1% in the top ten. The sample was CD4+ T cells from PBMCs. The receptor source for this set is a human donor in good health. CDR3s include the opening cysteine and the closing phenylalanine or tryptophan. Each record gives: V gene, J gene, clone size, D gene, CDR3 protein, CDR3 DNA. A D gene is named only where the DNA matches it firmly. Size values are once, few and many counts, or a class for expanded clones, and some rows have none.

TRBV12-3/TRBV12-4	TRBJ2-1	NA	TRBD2	CASSLTSGRANEQFF	TGTGCCAGCAGTTTGACTAGCGGGAGGGCCAACGAGCAGTTCTTC
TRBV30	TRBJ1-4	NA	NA	CAWSPGRDEKLFF	TGTGCCTGGAGCCCGGGACGGGATGAAAAACTGTTTTTT
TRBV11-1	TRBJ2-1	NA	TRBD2	CASSHGLAGGLGRNEQFF	TGTGCCAGCTCCCACGGGCTAGCGGGAGGCCTGGGCAGGAATGAGCAGTTCTTC
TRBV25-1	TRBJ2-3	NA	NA	CASRLGDTQYF	TGTGCCAGCAGGCTAGGAGATACGCAGTATTTT
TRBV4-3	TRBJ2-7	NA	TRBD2	CASSQDLTSGSVSYEQYF	TGCGCCAGCAGCCAAGATCTGACTAGCGGGAGCGTATCCTACGAGCAGTACTTC
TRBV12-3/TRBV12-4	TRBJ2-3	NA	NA	CASSFSWQGQTDTQYF	TGTGCCAGCAGTTTTAGTTGGCAGGGTCAGACAGATACGCAGTATTTT
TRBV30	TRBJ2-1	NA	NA	CAWSVRGSAYNEQFF	TGTGCCTGGAGTGTTCGTGGGAGTGCCTACAATGAGCAGTTCTTC
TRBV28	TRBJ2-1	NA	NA	CASSLPPKWFF	TGTGCCAGCAGTTTACCCCCTAAATGGTTCTTC
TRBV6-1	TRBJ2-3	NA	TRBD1	CASSGTGEMDTQYF	TGTGCCAGCAGTGGGACAGGAGAGATGGATACGCAGTATTTT
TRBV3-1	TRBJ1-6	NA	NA	CASSSLNYNSPLHF	TGTGCCAGCAGCTCCCTGAACTATAATTCACCCCTCCACTTT
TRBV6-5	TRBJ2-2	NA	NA	CASSSPGRTNTGELFF	TGTGCCAGCAGTTCACCGGGACGGACGAACACCGGGGAGCTGTTTTTT
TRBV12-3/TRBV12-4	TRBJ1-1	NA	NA	CASSSSPKGTEAFF	TGTGCCAGCAGTTCCTCGCCAAAAGGCACTGAAGCTTTCTTT
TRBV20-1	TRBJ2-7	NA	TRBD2	CSARLAGGRSPYEQYF	TGCAGTGCTAGACTAGCGGGAGGAAGGTCCCCCTACGAGCAGTACTTC
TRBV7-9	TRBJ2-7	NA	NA	CASSLGEESVRYF	TGTGCCAGCAGCTTAGGGGAGGAATCGGTGCGGTACTTC
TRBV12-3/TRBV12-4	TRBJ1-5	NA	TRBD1	CASSLQGADNNQPQHF	TGTGCCAGCAGTTTACAGGGGGCGGATAACAATCAGCCCCAGCATTTT
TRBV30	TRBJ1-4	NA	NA	CAWSDFAGGREKLFF	TGTGCCTGGAGTGATTTCGCGGGCGGCCGTGAAAAACTGTTTTTT
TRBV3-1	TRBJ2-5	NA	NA	CASSRQSSQETQYF	TGTGCCAGCAGCCGACAGTCATCCCAAGAGACCCAGTACTTC
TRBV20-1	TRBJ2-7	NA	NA	CSASKSLTVGEQYF	TGCAGTGCTAGTAAATCTCTCACTGTGGGCGAGCAGTACTTC
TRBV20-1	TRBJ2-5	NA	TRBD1	CSVNTGVETQYF	TGCAGTGTAAATACAGGGGTAGAGACCCAGTACTTC
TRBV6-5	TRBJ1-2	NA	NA	CAAGRNYGYTF	TGTGCAGCGGGGCGCAACTATGGCTACACCTTC
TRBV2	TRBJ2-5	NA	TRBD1	CATERTKEGQQETQYF	TGTGCCACCGAAAGAACAAAAGAGGGACAGCAAGAGACCCAGTACTTC
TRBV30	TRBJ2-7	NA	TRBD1	CAWNPGQGFAKQYF	TGTGCCTGGAACCCGGGACAGGGGTTCGCCAAGCAGTACTTC
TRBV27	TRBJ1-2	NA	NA	CASSWDKNLGYTF	TGTGCCAGCAGTTGGGACAAGAACCTTGGCTACACCTTC
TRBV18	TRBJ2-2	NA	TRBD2	CASSPLSGVNTGELFF	TGTGCCAGCTCACCACTAAGCGGGGTAAACACCGGGGAGCTGTTTTTT
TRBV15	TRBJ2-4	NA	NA	CATSTPRDQNIQYF	TGTGCCACCAGCACCCCCCGGGATCAAAACATTCAGTACTTC
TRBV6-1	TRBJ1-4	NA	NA	CASSLGDSSEKLFF	TGTGCCAGCAGTCTGGGAGACTCCAGCGAAAAACTGTTTTTT
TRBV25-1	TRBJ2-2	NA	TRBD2	CASSEYWAGDDTGELFF	TGTGCCAGCAGTGAATATTGGGCGGGAGACGACACCGGGGAGCTGTTTTTT
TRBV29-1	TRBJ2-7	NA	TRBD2	CSVRLAGVREQYF	TGCAGCGTAAGACTAGCGGGAGTTCGCGAGCAGTACTTC
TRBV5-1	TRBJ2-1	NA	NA	CASSGGLTEQFF	TGCGCCAGCAGCGGGGGCCTTACTGAGCAGTTCTTC
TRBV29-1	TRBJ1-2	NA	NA	CSVEDRRVGGGYTF	TGCAGCGTTGAAGATCGGAGGGTTGGGGGAGGCTACACCTTC
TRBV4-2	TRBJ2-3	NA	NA	CASSQEGYRANTDTQYF	TGTGCCAGCAGCCAAGAGGGGTACAGGGCTAACACAGATACGCAGTATTTT
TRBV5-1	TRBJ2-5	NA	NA	CASSLGAQGPVTQYF	TGCGCCAGCAGCTTGGGGGCACAGGGTCCGGTGACCCAGTACTTC
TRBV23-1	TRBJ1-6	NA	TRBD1	CASRGTADSPLHF	TGCGCCAGCAGAGGGACAGCAGATTCACCCCTCCACTTT
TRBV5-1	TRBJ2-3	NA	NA	CASSLAEVTDTQYF	TGCGCCAGCAGCTTGGCCGAAGTTACAGATACGCAGTATTTT
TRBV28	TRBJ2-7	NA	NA	CASSSAGLSNEQYF	TGTGCCAGCAGCTCGGCTGGACTCTCCAACGAGCAGTACTTC
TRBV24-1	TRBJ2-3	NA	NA	CATSGAFESDTQYF	TGTGCCACCAGTGGGGCTTTTGAGTCAGATACGCAGTATTTT
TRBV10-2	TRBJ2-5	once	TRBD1	CASRRDRQGIETQYF	TGCGCCAGCCGGAGAGATCGACAGGGGATAGAGACCCAGTACTTC
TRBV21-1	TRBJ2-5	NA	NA	CASHWDRGRETQYF	TGTGCCAGCCACTGGGACAGGGGGCGCGAGACCCAGTACTTC
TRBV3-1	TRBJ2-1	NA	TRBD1	CASSRTGARNEQFF	TGTGCCAGCAGCCGGACAGGGGCTAGAAATGAGCAGTTCTTC
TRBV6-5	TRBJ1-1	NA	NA	CASSYSARQDTEAFF	TGTGCCAGCAGTTACTCTGCCAGACAAGACACTGAAGCTTTCTTT
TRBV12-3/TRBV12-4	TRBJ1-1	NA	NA	CASSSAYKGMNTEAFF	TGTGCCAGCAGTTCCGCTTACAAGGGAATGAACACTGAAGCTTTCTTT
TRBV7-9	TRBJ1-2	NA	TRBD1	CASSLADRVGGYTF	TGTGCCAGCAGCTTAGCCGACAGGGTCGGTGGCTACACCTTC
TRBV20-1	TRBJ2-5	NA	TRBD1	CSAQDRGRETQYF	TGCAGTGCCCAGGACAGGGGCCGAGAGACCCAGTACTTC
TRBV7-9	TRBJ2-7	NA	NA	CASSPHYEQYF	TGTGCCAGCAGCCCCCACTACGAGCAGTACTTC
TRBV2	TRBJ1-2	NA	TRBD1	CASRMGQGDNYGYTF	TGTGCCAGCAGGATGGGACAGGGGGACAACTATGGCTACACCTTC
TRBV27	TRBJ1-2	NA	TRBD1	CASSSGTGSYNGYTF	TGTGCCAGCAGTTCCGGGACAGGGAGTTATAATGGCTACACCTTC
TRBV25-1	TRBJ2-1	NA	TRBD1	CASSESRGTGSNEQFF	TGTGCCAGCAGTGAATCTCGGGGGACAGGATCCAATGAGCAGTTCTTC
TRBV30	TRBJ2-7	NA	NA	CAWSVQLGTQQYF	TGTGCCTGGAGTGTACAACTGGGGACGCAGCAGTACTTC
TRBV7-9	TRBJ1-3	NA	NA	CACGAGISGNTIYF	TGTGCCTGCGGGGCAGGGATCTCTGGAAACACCATATATTTT
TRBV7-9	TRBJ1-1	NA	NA	CASSLQGLDTEAFF	TGTGCCAGCAGCTTACAGGGATTGGATACTGAAGCTTTCTTT
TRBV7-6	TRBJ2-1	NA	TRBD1	CASSLGQGDEQFF	TGTGCCAGCAGCTTAGGACAGGGCGATGAGCAGTTCTTC
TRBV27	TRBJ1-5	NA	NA	CASRRTGNQPQHF	TGTGCCAGCAGGAGGACAGGCAATCAGCCCCAGCATTTT
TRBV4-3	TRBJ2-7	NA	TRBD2	CASSRSAGNSYEQYF	TGCGCCAGCAGCCGCTCAGCGGGGAACTCCTACGAGCAGTACTTC
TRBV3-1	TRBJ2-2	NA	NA	CASSQDGGRGTGELFF	TGTGCCAGCAGCCAAGACGGAGGAAGAGGCACCGGGGAGCTGTTTTTT
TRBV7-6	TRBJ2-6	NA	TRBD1	CASSPRTGQGTVVLTF	TGTGCCAGCAGCCCCCGGACAGGCCAAGGAACTGTGGTCCTGACTTTC
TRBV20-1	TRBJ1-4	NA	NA	CSAYLPGQRNKLFF	TGCAGTGCCTATCTTCCGGGACAAAGAAACAAACTGTTTTTT
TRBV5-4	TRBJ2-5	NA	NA	CASSLGGRGQETQYF	TGTGCCAGCAGCTTGGGTGGCAGGGGCCAAGAGACCCAGTACTTC
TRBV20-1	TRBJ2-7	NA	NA	CSAQGGQTYEQYF	TGCAGTGCCCAGGGGGGACAGACCTACGAGCAGTACTTC